The rows below give T cell receptor beta chains drawn from one sample of a study of cytomegalovirus exposure and HLA in healthy donors. TCRdb keeps only in-frame clones here, not all; method: immunoSEQ multiplex PCR. Among 150,000 to 200,000 clones listed, about four fifths were seen once. Material for sequencing was PBMCs. These receptor sequences come from a man younger than 35 in good health and CMV-seronegative. Both conserved end residues are part of each CDR3. The order of the fields is D gene, clone size, J gene, V gene, CDR3 DNA, CDR3 protein. A D gene is named only where the DNA matches it firmly. The size entry is marked missing in some rows and otherwise reads once, few, many or a size class.

D gene: -; clone size: -; J gene: TRBJ1-2; V gene: TRBV2; CDR3 DNA: TGTGCCAGCAGTGAAAGGGCCAGGGGAGATGGCTACACCTTC; CDR3 protein: CASSERARGDGYTF
D gene: TRBD2; clone size: -; J gene: TRBJ2-2; V gene: TRBV5-1; CDR3 DNA: TGCGCCAGCAGCTCTCTAGCGGGATATGACACCGGGGAGCTGTTTTTT; CDR3 protein: CASSSLAGYDTGELFF
D gene: -; clone size: -; J gene: TRBJ1-4; V gene: TRBV5-8; CDR3 DNA: TGTGCCACCCCGGTGGTTGAAAAACTGTTTTTT; CDR3 protein: CATPVVEKLFF
D gene: -; clone size: -; J gene: TRBJ2-1; V gene: TRBV2; CDR3 DNA: TGTGCCAGCAGGAGGGGGGACAGTGCGAGCTCCTACAATGAGCAGTTCTTC; CDR3 protein: CASRRGDSASSYNEQFF
D gene: -; clone size: -; J gene: TRBJ1-1; V gene: TRBV5-6; CDR3 DNA: TGTGCCAGCAGCTTGACAGGACTGAACACTGAAGCTTTCTTT; CDR3 protein: CASSLTGLNTEAFF
D gene: -; clone size: once; J gene: TRBJ1-6; V gene: TRBV5-1; CDR3 DNA: TGCGCCAGCAGCTTGTATGGGATACGGGAGCTGAAAAATTCACCCCTCCACTTT; CDR3 protein: CASSLYGIRELKNSPLHF
D gene: -; clone size: -; J gene: TRBJ1-3; V gene: TRBV29-1; CDR3 DNA: TGCAGCGTTGAAGATCCGGGGAAGGGAACGAGCTCTGGAAACACCATATATTTT; CDR3 protein: CSVEDPGKGTSSGNTIYF
D gene: -; clone size: few; J gene: TRBJ2-7; V gene: TRBV11-2; CDR3 DNA: TGTGCCAGCAGCCACTCCTACGAGCAGTACTTC; CDR3 protein: CASSHSYEQYF
D gene: TRBD2; clone size: -; J gene: TRBJ2-3; V gene: TRBV11-2; CDR3 DNA: TGTGCCAGCAGCTTAGCCCGACTAGCGGGCACAGATACGCAGTATTTT; CDR3 protein: CASSLARLAGTDTQYF
D gene: -; clone size: -; J gene: TRBJ2-1; V gene: TRBV30; CDR3 DNA: TGTGCCTGGAGTGTCTCCGGGACCTACAATGAGCAGTTCTTC; CDR3 protein: CAWSVSGTYNEQFF
D gene: TRBD2; clone size: once; J gene: TRBJ2-3; V gene: TRBV11-2; CDR3 DNA: TGTGCCAGCAGCCTGATAGCGGGGGCGAGCACAGATACGCAGTATTTT; CDR3 protein: CASSLIAGASTDTQYF
D gene: TRBD1; clone size: -; J gene: TRBJ2-7; V gene: TRBV5-4; CDR3 DNA: TGTGCCAGCAGCTTGGGGCAGGGGGCGACCTACGAGCAGTACTTC; CDR3 protein: CASSLGQGATYEQYF
D gene: -; clone size: -; J gene: TRBJ2-7; V gene: TRBV4-3; CDR3 DNA: TGCGCCAGCAGCCAAGACAGGGTACGGTCCTACGAGCAGTACTTC; CDR3 protein: CASSQDRVRSYEQYF
D gene: -; clone size: -; J gene: TRBJ1-1; V gene: TRBV7-2; CDR3 DNA: TGTGCCAGCAGCGCGTACAGGGTTAGTGAAGCTTTCTTT; CDR3 protein: CASSAYRVSEAFF
D gene: TRBD1; clone size: -; J gene: TRBJ1-2; V gene: TRBV27; CDR3 DNA: TGTGCCAGCAAACCTCAGGGGGGTGCTAACTATGGCTACACCTTC; CDR3 protein: CASKPQGGANYGYTF
D gene: TRBD2; clone size: once; J gene: TRBJ2-5; V gene: TRBV27; CDR3 DNA: TGTGCCAGCAGTTCGGGACTAGCGGTTCTAGAGACCCAGTACTTC; CDR3 protein: CASSSGLAVLETQYF
D gene: TRBD2; clone size: -; J gene: TRBJ2-3; V gene: TRBV7-6; CDR3 DNA: TGTGCCAGCAGCTTGTTTGGCGGGGGTCCCGAAAGCACAGATACGCAGTATTTT; CDR3 protein: CASSLFGGGPESTDTQYF
D gene: TRBD2; clone size: -; J gene: TRBJ2-1; V gene: TRBV4-3; CDR3 DNA: TGCGCCAGCAGCCAAGATGGGGCGGGGGGGCCATCTGAGCAGTTCTTC; CDR3 protein: CASSQDGAGGPSEQFF
D gene: -; clone size: -; J gene: TRBJ2-3; V gene: TRBV5-3; CDR3 DNA: TGTGCCAGAAGCTTTGAGGAAAGTCAAGATACGCAGTATTTT; CDR3 protein: CARSFEESQDTQYF
D gene: TRBD2; clone size: -; J gene: TRBJ2-7; V gene: TRBV27; CDR3 DNA: TGTGCCAGCAGTTTACTAGCGGGGGCGTTCTACGAGCAGTACTTC; CDR3 protein: CASSLLAGAFYEQYF
D gene: TRBD1; clone size: -; J gene: TRBJ2-3; V gene: TRBV28; CDR3 DNA: TGTGCCAGCAGTTTCGGGACAGTGGGAGATACGCAGTATTTT; CDR3 protein: CASSFGTVGDTQYF
D gene: -; clone size: -; J gene: TRBJ1-5; V gene: TRBV7-8; CDR3 DNA: TGTGCCAGCACCGTGTCACAGCATCAGCCCCAGCATTTT; CDR3 protein: CASTVSQHQPQHF
D gene: TRBD1; clone size: -; J gene: TRBJ1-5; V gene: TRBV7-2; CDR3 DNA: TGTGCCAGCAGCTTAGCCAAGGACAGGGAGGGCAATCAGCCCCAGCATTTT; CDR3 protein: CASSLAKDREGNQPQHF
D gene: TRBD1; clone size: once; J gene: TRBJ1-5; V gene: TRBV4-2; CDR3 DNA: TGTGCCAGCAGCCAAGATCGCCTGGACAGGGCCAATCAGCCCCAGCATTTT; CDR3 protein: CASSQDRLDRANQPQHF
D gene: -; clone size: -; J gene: TRBJ2-7; V gene: TRBV10-3; CDR3 DNA: TGTGCCACTCGAACCCGGCAGGGGTCTATGTCCTACGAGCAGTACTTC; CDR3 protein: CATRTRQGSMSYEQYF
D gene: TRBD1; clone size: -; J gene: TRBJ1-2; V gene: TRBV15; CDR3 DNA: TGTGCCACCAGCAGACCAGGGACAGGGTACTATGGCTACACCTTC; CDR3 protein: CATSRPGTGYYGYTF
D gene: TRBD2; clone size: -; J gene: TRBJ2-7; V gene: TRBV10-3; CDR3 DNA: TGTGCCATCCGTATTAGCGGGAGCTCCTACGAGCAGTACTTC; CDR3 protein: CAIRISGSSYEQYF
D gene: -; clone size: -; J gene: TRBJ2-5; V gene: TRBV13; CDR3 DNA: TGTGCCAGCAGCTTAGGCCTTGCGGAGACCCAGTACTTC; CDR3 protein: CASSLGLAETQYF
D gene: -; clone size: -; J gene: TRBJ1-5; V gene: TRBV15; CDR3 DNA: TGTGCCACCAGCAGAGATCGTGAAGCGCGGGGGCCCCAGCATTTT; CDR3 protein: CATSRDREARGPQHF
D gene: -; clone size: -; J gene: TRBJ2-7; V gene: TRBV21-1; CDR3 DNA: TGTGCCAGCGACCAGGGGCCCACCTACGAGCAGTACTTC; CDR3 protein: CASDQGPTYEQYF
D gene: -; clone size: -; J gene: TRBJ1-5; V gene: TRBV7-9; CDR3 DNA: TGTGCCAGCAGCTTAGGAGGGGGTGGCAATCAGCCCCAGCATTTT; CDR3 protein: CASSLGGGGNQPQHF
D gene: TRBD1; clone size: -; J gene: TRBJ1-5; V gene: TRBV9; CDR3 DNA: TGTGCCAGCAGCGCGGGGGACAGGGGCAATCAGCCCCAGCATTTT; CDR3 protein: CASSAGDRGNQPQHF
D gene: -; clone size: -; J gene: TRBJ1-5; V gene: TRBV19; CDR3 DNA: TGTGCCAGCAAATATAAACAGGGTCCAATCTTTTTCGATCAGCCCCAGCATTTT; CDR3 protein: CASKYKQGPIFFDQPQHF
D gene: TRBD1; clone size: -; J gene: TRBJ2-2; V gene: TRBV7-2; CDR3 DNA: TGTGCCAGCAGCCAGGGGGTAGGATATAACACCGGGGAGCTGTTTTTT; CDR3 protein: CASSQGVGYNTGELFF
D gene: TRBD2; clone size: -; J gene: TRBJ2-3; V gene: TRBV18; CDR3 DNA: TGTGCCAGCTCACCGGTATTAGCGGGAGTTACAGATACGCAGTATTTT; CDR3 protein: CASSPVLAGVTDTQYF
D gene: -; clone size: -; J gene: TRBJ2-7; V gene: TRBV11-2; CDR3 DNA: TGTGCCAGCAGACCCAGGGCCTCCCAACAAAGGGATTACAACGAGCAGTACTTC; CDR3 protein: CASRPRASQQRDYNEQYF
D gene: -; clone size: -; J gene: TRBJ2-3; V gene: TRBV27; CDR3 DNA: TGTGCCAGCAGTTTAGCCAGGGGACTACTAGATACGCAGTATTTT; CDR3 protein: CASSLARGLLDTQYF
D gene: -; clone size: -; J gene: TRBJ1-1; V gene: TRBV2; CDR3 DNA: TGTGCCAGCAGTGAAGCGGCCAGGGTGACCGGCACTGAAGCTTTCTTT; CDR3 protein: CASSEAARVTGTEAFF
D gene: TRBD2; clone size: -; J gene: TRBJ2-7; V gene: TRBV7-6; CDR3 DNA: TGTGCCAGCAGCTTAGCGACTAGCGGGATTGGCGAGCAGTACTTC; CDR3 protein: CASSLATSGIGEQYF
D gene: TRBD1; clone size: -; J gene: TRBJ1-6; V gene: TRBV5-4; CDR3 DNA: TGTGCCAGCAGCTTGGCCACCGGGACAGTTAATTCACCCCTCCACTTT; CDR3 protein: CASSLATGTVNSPLHF
D gene: -; clone size: once; J gene: TRBJ2-7; V gene: TRBV6-1; CDR3 DNA: TGTGCCAGCAGTGACCCTAGACAGGCGACCTACGAGCAGTACTTC; CDR3 protein: CASSDPRQATYEQYF
D gene: TRBD2; clone size: -; J gene: TRBJ2-1; V gene: TRBV2; CDR3 DNA: TGTGCCAGCAGTGATCGGGGGACTAGGGATCTAGATGAGCAGTTCTTC; CDR3 protein: CASSDRGTRDLDEQFF
D gene: -; clone size: -; J gene: TRBJ1-2; V gene: TRBV7-2; CDR3 DNA: TGTGCCAGCAGTCTAGACCTCCGGGAAAACTATGGCTACACCTTC; CDR3 protein: CASSLDLRENYGYTF
D gene: -; clone size: -; J gene: TRBJ2-1; V gene: TRBV5-4; CDR3 DNA: TGTGCCAGCAGCTTGTCGTTACAGGGTGGCAATGAGCAGTTCTTC; CDR3 protein: CASSLSLQGGNEQFF
D gene: TRBD1; clone size: once; J gene: TRBJ2-3; V gene: TRBV27; CDR3 DNA: TGTGCCAGCAGTTCGGGACAGGCGTCCACAGATACGCAGTATTTT; CDR3 protein: CASSSGQASTDTQYF
D gene: -; clone size: -; J gene: TRBJ1-2; V gene: TRBV9; CDR3 DNA: TGTGCCAGCAGCGCCCTTAGCTATGGCTACACCTTC; CDR3 protein: CASSALSYGYTF
D gene: TRBD1; clone size: -; J gene: TRBJ2-1; V gene: TRBV27; CDR3 DNA: TGTGCCAGCAGTTGGACAGGGGGTCAGGCTGAGCAGTTCTTC; CDR3 protein: CASSWTGGQAEQFF
D gene: -; clone size: -; J gene: TRBJ1-5; V gene: TRBV9; CDR3 DNA: TGTGCCAGCAGCGCCTCACCCGACAGCCTATATCAGCCCCAGCATTTT; CDR3 protein: CASSASPDSLYQPQHF
D gene: TRBD1; clone size: -; J gene: TRBJ1-1; V gene: TRBV18; CDR3 DNA: TGTGCCAGCTCACTTCGGGACAGGGGAAAGACTGAAGCTTTCTTT; CDR3 protein: CASSLRDRGKTEAFF
D gene: TRBD2; clone size: once; J gene: TRBJ2-1; V gene: TRBV13; CDR3 DNA: TGTGCCAGCAGCCCGGGGACTGGCGGGAGATACAATGAGCAGTTCTTC; CDR3 protein: CASSPGTGGRYNEQFF
D gene: -; clone size: -; J gene: TRBJ1-4; V gene: TRBV21-1; CDR3 DNA: TGTGCCAGCAGCAAAGATACAGGGGGTCATTATGAAAAACTGTTTTTT; CDR3 protein: CASSKDTGGHYEKLFF
D gene: -; clone size: once; J gene: TRBJ1-2; V gene: TRBV18; CDR3 DNA: TGTGCCAGCTCACCACCAAATGCAGGGATGGCCTATGGCTACACCTTC; CDR3 protein: CASSPPNAGMAYGYTF
D gene: TRBD1; clone size: -; J gene: TRBJ1-1; V gene: TRBV5-6; CDR3 DNA: TGTGCCAGCAGCAGGGACAGCGGGGGATGGAACACTGAAGCTTTCTTT; CDR3 protein: CASSRDSGGWNTEAFF
D gene: TRBD1; clone size: -; J gene: TRBJ2-3; V gene: TRBV9; CDR3 DNA: TGTGCCAGCAGCGTAGAGCAGGGGGAGACAGATACGCAGTATTTT; CDR3 protein: CASSVEQGETDTQYF
D gene: TRBD2; clone size: -; J gene: TRBJ2-3; V gene: TRBV5-1; CDR3 DNA: TGCGCCAGCAGCCCAACCTCTAGAGCGGGGGGCACAGATACGCAGTATTTT; CDR3 protein: CASSPTSRAGGTDTQYF